The rows below give T cell receptor beta chains drawn from one sample of a study of vaccination and CD4 T cells after COVID-19. One entry per CDR3 protein, called by TCRdb with MiXCR from the PCR reads. The sample lists tens of thousands of distinct CDR3 sequences, 30% to 35% seen once, with approximately 10% in the top ten. Their specific antigens are unknown. The material sequenced was CD4+ T cells from blood, cultured in vitro, taken about 7 months after SARS-CoV-2 vaccination. The receptors come from a human donor who had recovered from COVID-19. CDR3s include the opening cysteine and the closing phenylalanine or tryptophan. Fields, in order: D gene, clone size, V gene, J gene, CDR3 DNA, CDR3 protein. A D gene is named only where the DNA matches it firmly. A clone size is listed for some rows: how often the clone was seen (once, few, many), or a class if it is expanded.

d_gene: -; abundance: few; v_gene: TRBV27; j_gene: TRBJ2-3; CDR3nt: TGTGCCAGCACCCCCACCATAACTTCAGATACGCAGTATTTT; CDR3aa: CASTPTITSDTQYF
d_gene: -; abundance: -; v_gene: TRBV7-8; j_gene: TRBJ2-7; CDR3nt: TGTGCCAGCAGCTTAAGGCCTGGACGTTCGAGCTCCTACGAGCAGTACTTC; CDR3aa: CASSLRPGRSSSYEQYF
d_gene: TRBD1; abundance: few; v_gene: TRBV27; j_gene: TRBJ1-2; CDR3nt: TGTGCCAGCAGTTTAGCCACAGGGGGCCTCGGTGGCTACACCTTC; CDR3aa: CASSLATGGLGGYTF
d_gene: TRBD1; abundance: -; v_gene: TRBV7-2; j_gene: TRBJ2-5; CDR3nt: TGTGCCAGCAGCACCCAGACAGGGTGGGAAGAGACCCAGTACTTC; CDR3aa: CASSTQTGWEETQYF
d_gene: TRBD2; abundance: few; v_gene: TRBV7-3; j_gene: TRBJ2-3; CDR3nt: TGTGCCAGCAGCGCAGCAGCCGGGACTAGCGGGGGAAGCACAGATACGCAGTATTTT; CDR3aa: CASSAAAGTSGGSTDTQYF
d_gene: -; abundance: few; v_gene: TRBV10-3; j_gene: TRBJ2-1; CDR3nt: TGTGCCATCGGGGGAGGCAATGAGCAGTTCTTC; CDR3aa: CAIGGGNEQFF
d_gene: -; abundance: few; v_gene: TRBV7-6; j_gene: TRBJ2-2; CDR3nt: TGTGCCAGCAGCTTAATTTCCGCGGGGACCGGGGAGCTGTTTTTT; CDR3aa: CASSLISAGTGELFF
d_gene: -; abundance: -; v_gene: TRBV20-1; j_gene: TRBJ2-5; CDR3nt: TGCAGTGCTCTTGTCGACACGCAAGAGACCCAGTACTTC; CDR3aa: CSALVDTQETQYF
d_gene: -; abundance: -; v_gene: TRBV6-1; j_gene: TRBJ1-2; CDR3nt: TGTGCCAGCAGCTCGGGGTGGGAATTCCTAGGAGGCTACACCTTC; CDR3aa: CASSSGWEFLGGYTF
d_gene: -; abundance: -; v_gene: TRBV7-2; j_gene: TRBJ2-3; CDR3nt: TGTGCCAGCAGCTTGATGGGCACAGATACGCAGTATTTT; CDR3aa: CASSLMGTDTQYF
d_gene: -; abundance: -; v_gene: TRBV29-1; j_gene: TRBJ1-3; CDR3nt: TGCAGCGTTGCCGGGACAAGAGGAAACACCATATATTTT; CDR3aa: CSVAGTRGNTIYF
d_gene: TRBD1; abundance: -; v_gene: TRBV7-2; j_gene: TRBJ1-4; CDR3nt: TGTGCCAGCAGTAATGGACAGGGCAATGAAAAACTGTTTTTT; CDR3aa: CASSNGQGNEKLFF
d_gene: TRBD1; abundance: -; v_gene: TRBV19; j_gene: TRBJ1-1; CDR3nt: TGTGCCACCTCCGACAGGGGGAATATCGAGAACACTGAAGCTTTCTTT; CDR3aa: CATSDRGNIENTEAFF
d_gene: TRBD1; abundance: -; v_gene: TRBV24-1; j_gene: TRBJ1-5; CDR3nt: TGTGCCACCAGTGACTCCGACAGGGGTGGACGACAGCCCCAGCATTTT; CDR3aa: CATSDSDRGGRQPQHF